Each of the 26 T cell receptor beta chains below was sequenced from the same sample in a study of blood T cell repertoires in COVID-19. Produced via immunoSEQ multiplex PCR; TCRdb's table is partial and in-frame only. Of roughly 130,000 clones listed, about 80% were seen once; the top ten hold 9.5% to 15%. The sequencing input was peripheral blood. These receptor sequences come from a woman aged 55-70 years with acute or convalescent COVID-19.

The chain couples TRBV20-1 to TRBJ1-2; D might be TRBD1 (5 bases). CDR3 length equals 9 residues. The V gene's germline CDR1 is DFQATT and CDR2 SNEGSKA (reference sequence). V was shortened by 3 bases and J by 13 bases, with 9 bases between the two germline ends. The CDR3 protein is CSASPGPTF. For the CDR3, the DNA is TGCAGTGCTAGTCCAGGGCCCACCTTC.

The rearrangement links TRBV6-1 to TRBJ2-1; 7 bases are shared with TRBD1. The CDR3 runs 17 residues. Germline V gene lookup returns CDR1 MNHNS and CDR2 SASEGT. The junction had 11 bases not matched to a gene; V was cut back by 4 bases and J by 2 bases. CDR3 amino acids: CASSAGLGGAPYNEQFF. For the CDR3, the DNA is TGTGCCAGCAGTGCAGGGTTAGGGGGCGCCCCCTACAATGAGCAGTTCTTC.

As for this clone: The sample holds other DNA sequences that translate to the same CDR3. The CDR3 DNA reads TGTGCCAGCAGTTACGAAGGGGGTGGCTACACCTTC. Its protein product is CASSYEGGGYTF. The V gene is TRBV6-5, the J gene TRBJ1-2; D possibly corresponds to TRBD1 (6 bases). The CDR3 consists of 12 residues. Germline CDR1 and CDR2: MNHEY and SVGAGI. V was cut by 2 bases and J by 7 bases, with 8 bases left in between.

The CDR3 nucleotides read TGCAGTGCCAGTCGGGGTAACACCATATATTTT. Translation gives CSASRGNTIYF. The chain carries TRBV20-1 and TRBJ1-3; D remains unclear. Germline V gene sequence: CDR1 DFQATT, CDR2 SNEGSKA (reference sequence). The length of the CDR3 is 11 residues. Trimming took off 6 bases at V and 7 bases at J, with 10 bases between the two ends.

V is TRBV30 and J is TRBJ1-2; D not certain. With 3 bases removed from V and 0 bases from J, the gap between germline ends came to 5 bases. The CDR3 contains 12 residues. Germline CDR1 GTSNPN, CDR2 SVGIG (reference sequence). CDR3 loop: CAWRGANYGYTF. The CDR3 region has the DNA TGTGCCTGGAGAGGAGCTAACTATGGCTACACCTTC.

This rearrangement joins TRBV10-1 to TRBJ2-3, with 8 bases identical to TRBD2. This CDR3 spans 15 amino acids. From germline, CDR1 is WNHNN and CDR2 SYGVQD (reference sequence). Trimming removed 4 bases from V and 2 bases from J; junction bases left unmatched: 5. CDR3 nucleotide sequence: TGCGCCAGCAGTGTCAGCGGGAGTTTCACAGATACGCAGTATTTT. Translating it yields CASSVSGSFTDTQYF.

The chain joins TRBV2 to TRBJ1-2, with TRBD1 identical over 8 bases. The junction had 12 bases not matched to a gene; V was cut back by 6 bases and J by 0 bases. CDR3 length: 17 residues. Germline CDR1 and CDR2: SNHLY and FYNNEI. The CDR3 sequence: CASRGADREVANYGYTF. The CDR3 DNA follows: TGTGCCAGCAGGGGAGCGGACAGGGAGGTTGCTAACTATGGCTACACCTTC.

This sequence joins TRBV30 and TRBJ1-4, with 10 nucleotides matching TRBD1. V gave up 4 bases and J gave up 10 bases; unmatched junction bases: 6. This CDR3 region has 13 residues. Germline values: CDR1 GTSNPN, CDR2 SVGIG (reference sequence). DNA for the CDR3: TGTGCCTGGACCGGGACAGGGGATTCAAAACTGTTTTTT. This gives the protein CAWTGTGDSKLFF.

J is TRBJ1-4 and V is TRBV29-1; TRBD1 agrees at 7 bases. Losses at the gene ends were 7 bases for V and 5 bases for J; bases not matched to a gene: 7. The CDR3 has 13 residues. Per the germline V gene, CDR1 is SQVTM and CDR2 is ANQGSEA. This chain's CDR3 is CSAKTGSNEKLFF. The CDR3 DNA reads as TGCAGCGCCAAGACAGGGAGCAATGAAAAACTGTTTTTT.

This chain joins TRBV3-1 (or the pseudogene TRBV3-2) and TRBJ1-4; TRBD1 agrees at 8 bases. CDR1 and CDR2 from the germline V gene are LGHDT and YNNKEL (reference sequence). The CDR3 sequence is 16 residues long. V lost 2 bases, J lost 5 bases, and 7 bases stayed unmatched. CDR3 sequence (DNA): TGTGCCAGCAGCCAACTTAGCAGGGGGCCGAATGAAAAACTGTTTTTT. Protein product: CASSQLSRGPNEKLFF.

V is TRBV5-1 and J is TRBJ1-4; a weak D match, TRBD1 (6 bases). V was pared by 3 bases and J by 6 bases, with 12 bases between. The CDR3 spans 14 residues. CDR1 and CDR2 from the germline V gene are SGHRS and YFSETQ. The CDR3 nucleotides are TGCGCCAGCAGCTGGCGGGCAGGGGATGAAAAACTGTTTTTT. Protein sequence: CASSWRAGDEKLFF.

This sequence joins TRBV30 and TRBJ1-1, with a weak D call TRBD1 (6 bases). CDR3 length: 14 residues. V was clipped by 0 bases and J by 1 base, with 9 bases between them. Germline CDR1 GTSNPN, CDR2 SVGIG (reference sequence). Here the CDR3 reads CAWSVGRGNTEAFF. CDR3 nucleotides: TGTGCCTGGAGTGTAGGCAGGGGGAACACTGAAGCTTTCTTT.

V usage is TRBV9 and J usage is TRBJ2-3; 7 bases match TRBD2. Germline CDR1 SGDLS, CDR2 YYNGEE. The CDR3 is 17 residues long. V dropped 2 bases and J dropped 0; count of bases not matched to a gene: 9. CDR3: CASSVAERDSSTDTQYF. CDR3 bases: TGTGCCAGCAGCGTGGCGGAGCGGGACTCTAGCACAGATACGCAGTATTTT.

The J gene is TRBJ2-1, the V gene TRBV6-5; 8 bases align to TRBD1. V lost 8 bases to trimming and J lost 12 bases; unmatched junction nucleotides: 6. CDR3 length: 11 amino acids. Germline V gene sequence: CDR1 MNHEY, CDR2 SVGAGI. DNA of the CDR3: TGTGCCAGCCACGGAGGGACAGGGCAGTTCTTC. It specifies CASHGGTGQFF.

This clone occurred a few times. This chain links TRBV15 with TRBJ1-2; tentatively, D is TRBD1 (5 bases). CDR1 and CDR2 (germline): LNHNV, YYDKDF (reference sequence). Trimming took off 0 bases at V and 5 bases at J, with 10 bases between the two ends. The CDR3 loop spans 14 amino acids. In DNA form, the CDR3 reads TGTGCCACCAGCAGAGATAACGGGGGATATGGCTACACCTTC. Translating gives CATSRDNGGYGYTF.

The V and J genes are TRBV30 and TRBJ1-2; 7 bases align to TRBD1. With V trimmed by 3 bases and J by 7 bases, 5 bases remained unmatched. Germline V gene lookup returns CDR1 GTSNPN and CDR2 SVGIG (reference sequence). The CDR3 sequence is 12 residues long. This CDR3 is CAWSDRVGGYTF. The CDR3 nucleotides read TGTGCCTGGAGCGACAGGGTGGGTGGCTACACCTTC.

A few counts support this clone. The chain uses TRBV2 and TRBJ1-3; unclear D gene. The CDR3 extends over 13 amino acids. V lost 7 bases and J lost 0, with 7 bases in between. Germline loops: CDR1 SNHLY, CDR2 FYNNEI. CDR3 coding DNA: TGTGCCAGCAACCAGATCTCTGGAAACACCATATATTTT. It translates to CASNQISGNTIYF.

V and J are TRBV5-1 and TRBJ1-1; the match to TRBD1 covers 7 bases. This CDR3 contains 17 residues. Germline V CDR1 and CDR2: SGHRS, YFSETQ. V gave up 4 bases and J gave up 4 bases; unmatched junction bases: 16. CDR3 residues: CASSKQGGSAGSTEAFF. The CDR3 region has the DNA TGCGCCAGCAGCAAACAAGGGGGCTCGGCCGGGAGCACTGAAGCTTTCTTT.

The rearrangement joins TRBV7-9 to TRBJ1-3, with TRBD1 matching 7 bases. The V segment lost 5 bases and the J segment 4 bases; nucleotides outside the gene matches: 8. The germline CDR1 and CDR2 sequences are SEHNR and FQNEAQ (reference sequence). The length of the CDR3 is 15 residues. CDR3 protein: CASSDTGAVGNTIYF. CDR3 DNA: TGTGCCAGCAGCGATACAGGGGCCGTCGGAAACACCATATATTTT.

The chain combines TRBV10-3 with TRBJ1-4, with 8 positions matching TRBD1. The CDR3 runs to 15 residues. Germline values: CDR1 ENHRY, CDR2 SYGVKD. V was clipped by 2 bases and J by 8 bases; unmatched bases: 7. For the CDR3, the DNA is TGTGCCATCAGTGAGGATGGACAGGGTCGGGAAAAACTGTTTTTT. Protein product: CAISEDGQGREKLFF.

This clone was detected once. The CDR3 region has the DNA TGTGCCAGCAGTTACTGGGCAGGGGGGAAGAATGAGCAGTTCTTC. Its protein is CASSYWAGGKNEQFF. The V gene is TRBV6-5, the J gene TRBJ2-1, with D perhaps TRBD1 (7 bases). The length of the CDR3 is 15 residues. Germline lookup yields CDR1 MNHEY and CDR2 SVGAGI. Trimming left V 1 base short and J 7 bases short, with 14 bases between.

This clone was counted a single time. The gene calls are TRBV5-1 and TRBJ1-2; D not resolved. Germline V gene sequence: CDR1 SGHRS, CDR2 YFSETQ. Between the trimmed V and J ends, which lost 0 bases and 8 bases, there was a span of 11 bases. This CDR3 is 13 amino acids long. DNA of the CDR3: TGCGCCAGCAGCTTGGGGGCTGGAGGAGGCTACACCTTC. Translated: CASSLGAGGGYTF.

DNA of the CDR3: TGTGCCAGCAGCCAGACCGGGACAGCGGTCTACGAGCAGTACTTC. Its translation: CASSQTGTAVYEQYF. The chain carries TRBV7-8 and TRBJ2-7, with 7 bases that match TRBD1. The length of the CDR3 is 15 residues. V shed 5 bases, J shed 3 bases, and the junction held 10 bases outside the gene matches. CDR1 and CDR2 (germline): SGHVS, FQNEAQ.

This clone was observed once. V usage is TRBV15 and J usage is TRBJ1-2, with D perhaps matching TRBD1 (5 bases). The CDR3 sequence is 14 residues long. Germline V CDR1 and CDR2: LNHNV, YYDKDF (reference sequence). The V gene lost 5 bases and the J gene lost 7 bases, with 17 bases spanning the gap. CDR3 sequence: CATSPGGTIAGYTF. CDR3 nucleotides: TGTGCCACCAGCCCCGGAGGGACCATTGCTGGCTACACCTTC.

This chain joins TRBV10-3 and TRBJ2-7, with 11 bases aligning to TRBD1. CDR3 length: 14 residues. Germline V lookup: CDR1 ENHRY, CDR2 SYGVKD. Trimming removed 6 bases from V and 4 bases from J; junction bases left unmatched: 5. The CDR3 protein is CAIRDGTGGYEQYF. For the CDR3, the DNA is TGTGCCATCAGGGACGGGACAGGGGGGTACGAGCAGTACTTC.

The chain employs TRBV6-4 and TRBJ2-3, with 7 bases identical to TRBD1. This CDR3 has 14 residues. Trimming took 10 bases from V and 0 from J; bases not matched to a gene: 7. The germline V gene encodes CDR1 MRHNA and CDR2 SNTAGT. CDR3 region: CATSTGESTDTQYF. CDR3 coding DNA: TGTGCCACTTCAACAGGGGAAAGCACAGATACGCAGTATTTT.